The 17 T cell receptor beta chains below all came from one sample that was sequenced in a study of spatial heterogeneity in lung cancer. TCRdb re-called the 5' RACE reads with MiXCR, one entry per CDR3 protein. The table includes roughly 24,000 distinct CDR3 sequences, 9.7% detected once. Time point defined: blood at routine non-recurrence follow-up after resection. Sequencing was performed on PBMCs, taken at follow-up. These TCRs come from a male donor with early-stage non-small cell lung cancer.

Many counts were recorded for this clonotype. The rearrangement links TRBV7-2 to TRBJ1-2; unclear D gene. The V end lost 5 bases, the J end lost 4 bases, and 8 bases lay between the germline ends. Germline CDR1 reads SGHTA; CDR2 reads FQGNSA. The CDR3 totals 12 residues. This CDR3 is CASSREGYGYTF. DNA for the CDR3: TGTGCCAGCAGCCGAGAGGGCTATGGCTACACCTTC.

This chain joins TRBV7-9 and TRBJ2-5; D gene ambiguous. CDR1 and CDR2 from the germline V gene are SEHNR and FQNEAQ (reference sequence). With 1 base removed from V and 1 base from J, the gap between germline ends came to 4 bases. This CDR3 has 13 amino acids. In nucleotides, the CDR3 is TGTGCCAGCAGCTTAGGCTTCCAAGAGACCCAGTACTTC. Protein: CASSLGFQETQYF.

This clonotype has more than one count but fewer than ten. The rearrangement uses TRBV7-8 and TRBJ1-3; the match to TRBD1 covers 7 bases. Looked up from germline, CDR1 is SGHVS and CDR2 is FQNEAQ. The J segment lost 0 bases and the V segment lost 4 bases, leaving 6 bases of the junction unmatched. The CDR3 length is 16 residues. The CDR3 DNA follows: TGTGCCAGCAGCTCAGGCAGGGGGACCTCTGGAAACACCATATATTTT. Translating gives CASSSGRGTSGNTIYF.

This clonotype turned up a few times. The chain couples TRBV19 to TRBJ2-3, with TRBD1 identical over 9 bases. The CDR3 runs 13 residues. V lost 10 bases to trimming and J lost 4 bases; unmatched junction nucleotides: 6. Germline assignment: CDR1 LNHDA and CDR2 SQIVND (reference sequence). The CDR3 is CATGDRAADTQYF. In nucleotides, the CDR3 is TGTGCCACTGGGGACAGGGCAGCAGATACGCAGTATTTT. The complete variable domain, with remaining parts taken from reference TRBV19 and TRBJ2-3, reads DGGITQSPKYLFRKEGQNVTLSCEQNLNHDAMYWYRQDPGQGLRLIYYSQIVNDFQKGDIAEGYSVSREKKESFPLTVTSAQKNPTAFYLCATGDRAADTQYFGPGTRLTVL.

This clonotype ranks as medium-sized. J is TRBJ1-5 and V is TRBV18; 8 bases align to TRBD1. CDR1 KGHSH and CDR2 LQKENI come from the germline V gene. The CDR3 has 15 amino acids. After removal of 5 bases from V and 0 bases from J, the junction contained 3 bases not matched to a gene. DNA of the CDR3: TGTGCCAGCTCATCCAGGGGGCCTAGCAATCAGCCCCAGCATTTT. Its translation: CASSSRGPSNQPQHF. The full variable domain, its missing parts supplied by reference TRBV18 and TRBJ1-5, is NAGVMQNPRHLVRRRGQEARLRCSPMKGHSHVYWYRQLPEEGLKFMVYLQKENIIDESGMPKERFSAEFPKEGPSILRIQQVVRGDSAAYFCASSSRGPSNQPQHFGDGTRLSIL.

This clonotype was counted many times. This sequence joins TRBV15 and TRBJ2-5, with D possibly matching TRBD2 (6 bases). The CDR3 is 15 amino acids. CDR1 LNHNV and CDR2 YYDKDF come from the germline V gene (reference sequence). Trimming left V 3 bases short and J 2 bases short, with 13 bases between. CDR3 nucleotide sequence: TGTGCCACCAGCAGGTCCGGGACTTTTCAAGAGACCCAGTACTTC. Amino acids: CATSRSGTFQETQYF.

A few counts support this clonotype. This chain links TRBV12-2 with TRBJ2-1; the table gives TRBD2 as D, unverified against the DNA. TRBV12-2 has pseudogene status. The CDR3 has 22 amino acids. The CDR3 is CASRLAQGTSGGPIIDYNEQFF. The CDR3 bases are TGTGCAAGTCGCTTAGCGCAGGGAACTAGCGGGGGGCCTATAATAGACTACAATGAGCAGTTCTTC.

This clonotype showed up just a few times. This sequence joins TRBV29-1 and TRBJ1-1; unclear D gene. V lost 4 bases, J lost 0 bases, and 9 bases lay in between. From germline, CDR1 is SQVTM and CDR2 ANQGSEA. The CDR3 is 13 amino acids. In DNA form, the CDR3 reads TGCAGCGTTGGGCCAGACTTGAACACTGAAGCTTTCTTT. The encoded protein is CSVGPDLNTEAFF.

This clonotype was picked up many times. The chain carries TRBV6-2 or TRBV6-3 and TRBJ2-5, with D tentatively TRBD1 (5 bases). The germline V and J ends were trimmed by 6 bases and 5 bases, with 22 bases remaining between them. Germline CDR1 is MNHEY and CDR2 is SVGEGT. The CDR3 has 16 residues. In nucleotides, the CDR3 is TGTGCCAGCAGCCCACTCCGTGCGCCCTCAGGGGAGACCCAGTACTTC. It codes for CASSPLRAPSGETQYF.

The J gene is TRBJ2-1, the V gene TRBV11-2; unclear D gene. V was trimmed by 0 bases and J by 4 bases, leaving 7 bases between them. This CDR3 is 14 amino acids long. Germline lookup yields CDR1 SGHAT and CDR2 FQNNGV. The CDR3 spells CASSLDYAYNEQFF. The DNA of the CDR3 is TGTGCCAGCAGCTTAGACTACGCGTACAATGAGCAGTTCTTC. The full variable domain, its missing parts supplied by reference TRBV11-2 and TRBJ2-1, is EAGVAQSPRYKIIEKRQSVAFWCNPISGHATLYWYQQILGQGPKLLIQFQNNGVVDDSQLPKDRFSAERLKGVDSTLKIQPAKLEDSAVYLCASSLDYAYNEQFFGPGTRLTVL.

With regard to this clonotype: A much larger clonotype is one base distant, so this may be a read error. This chain uses TRBV5-4 with TRBJ1-1; TRBD1 might be the D (5 bases). V lost 1 base and J lost 5, with 9 bases in between. Per germline, CDR1 SGHNT and CDR2 YYREEE (reference sequence). The CDR3 has 13 residues. The CDR3 is CASSLIRETEAFF. DNA of the CDR3: TGTGCCAGCAGCTTGATCAGGGAAACTGAAGCTTTCTTT.

In its sample, this clonotype was seen once. The chain couples TRBV28 to TRBJ1-4; 10 positions agree with TRBD1. CDR3 length: 15 residues. V was pared by 3 bases and J by 4 bases, with 2 bases of the junction left unmatched. CDR1 and CDR2 (germline): MDHEN, SYDVKM. This CDR3 is CASSLGTGVNEKLFF. CDR3 DNA sequence: TGTGCCAGCAGTTTGGGGACAGGGGTTAATGAAAAACTGTTTTTT.

This clonotype was found a few times. The chain joins TRBV5-1 to TRBJ1-1, with no clear D. This CDR3 comprises 14 residues. Germline loops: CDR1 SGHRS, CDR2 YFSETQ. Trimming took 1 base from V and 3 from J, leaving 10 bases between them. DNA of the CDR3: TGCGCCAGCAGCTTGAGCAGATCGGACACTGAAGCTTTCTTT. Its protein product is CASSLSRSDTEAFF.

This clonotype was picked up many times. The chain uses TRBV11-2 and TRBJ2-7; D perhaps matches TRBD1 (6 bases). The V and J ends lost 2 bases and 2 bases respectively, with 13 bases between them. The CDR3 has 15 amino acids. Germline V gene data show CDR1 as SGHAT and CDR2 as FQNNGV. This CDR3 reads CASSLRGTDTYEQYF. The CDR3 nucleotides are TGTGCCAGCAGCTTAAGGGGGACGGATACCTACGAGCAGTACTTC.

This clonotype was counted ten times or more. The chain employs TRBV19 and TRBJ2-3, with D unclear. The CDR3 is 14 residues long. The germline CDR1 and CDR2 sequences are LNHDA and SQIVND (reference sequence). V lost 6 bases, J lost 1 base, and 11 bases lay in between. CDR3 loop: CASRLQWGTDTQYF. CDR3 bases: TGTGCCAGTAGGCTACAGTGGGGCACAGATACGCAGTATTTT.

In its sample, this clonotype was seen many times. The chain has TRBV4-2 and TRBJ2-6; TRBD2 might be the D (6 bases). V lost 1 base to trimming and J lost 2 bases, with 9 bases between them. The CDR3 sequence is 16 residues long. CDR1 and CDR2 (germline): LGHNA, YNFKEQ. Written as DNA, the CDR3 is TGTGCCAGCAGCCAAGCCGGCGGGGCTGGGGCCAACGTCCTGACTTTC. This codes for CASSQAGGAGANVLTF.

This clonotype was counted ten times or more. The V and J genes are TRBV5-5 and TRBJ1-5; D gene uncertain. The V gene's germline CDR1 is SGHKS and CDR2 YYEKEE (reference sequence). Trimming removed 0 bases at V and 7 bases at J, with 17 bases between. This CDR3 is built from 16 residues. Here the CDR3 reads CASSLGADLSRQPQHF. The CDR3 coding sequence is TGTGCCAGCAGCTTGGGGGCCGACCTTAGTAGACAGCCCCAGCATTTT.